This T cell receptor (beta chain) was profiled in a study of cytomegalovirus exposure and HLA in healthy donors. The CDR3 extends over 15 amino acids. V shed 0 bases and J shed 0 bases, with 7 bases lying between them. Looked up from germline, CDR1 is SGHRS and CDR2 is YFSETQ. Study findings and constraints: Researchers reported that a few CMV-associated chains were confirmed in vitro as CMV antigen-specific.

Libraries were prepared by immunoSEQ multiplex PCR; TCRdb keeps only in-frame clonotypes and omits some of them. The repertoire holds 120,000 or so clones, roughly 87% seen once, with 1.5% to 2% in the top ten. Details on this clone: Its specificity is not known.

Sequencing was performed on PBMCs. This receptor was identified in a young woman in good health and CMV-seronegative. The chain is built from TRBV5-1 and TRBJ1-5, with D hard to call. The CDR3 protein is CASSLGSYSNQPQHF. In nucleotides, the CDR3 is TGCGCCAGCAGCTTGGGCAGTTATAGCAATCAGCCCCAGCATTTT.